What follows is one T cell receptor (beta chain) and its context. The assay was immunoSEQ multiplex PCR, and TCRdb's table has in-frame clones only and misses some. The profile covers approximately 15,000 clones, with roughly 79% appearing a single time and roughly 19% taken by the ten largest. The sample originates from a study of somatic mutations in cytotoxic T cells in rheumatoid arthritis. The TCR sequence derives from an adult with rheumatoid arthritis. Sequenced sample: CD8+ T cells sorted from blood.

CDR3 bases: TGTGCCAGCAGTTTATCGACAGGAGGTAGGACTGAAGCTTTCTTT. Its translation is CASSLSTGGRTEAFF. The chain uses TRBV27 and TRBJ1-1, with D tentatively TRBD1 (6 bases). V dropped 0 bases and J dropped 5 bases, with 13 bases sitting between them. CDR1 and CDR2 from the germline V gene are MNHEY and SMNVEV (reference sequence). This CDR3 has 15 amino acids.